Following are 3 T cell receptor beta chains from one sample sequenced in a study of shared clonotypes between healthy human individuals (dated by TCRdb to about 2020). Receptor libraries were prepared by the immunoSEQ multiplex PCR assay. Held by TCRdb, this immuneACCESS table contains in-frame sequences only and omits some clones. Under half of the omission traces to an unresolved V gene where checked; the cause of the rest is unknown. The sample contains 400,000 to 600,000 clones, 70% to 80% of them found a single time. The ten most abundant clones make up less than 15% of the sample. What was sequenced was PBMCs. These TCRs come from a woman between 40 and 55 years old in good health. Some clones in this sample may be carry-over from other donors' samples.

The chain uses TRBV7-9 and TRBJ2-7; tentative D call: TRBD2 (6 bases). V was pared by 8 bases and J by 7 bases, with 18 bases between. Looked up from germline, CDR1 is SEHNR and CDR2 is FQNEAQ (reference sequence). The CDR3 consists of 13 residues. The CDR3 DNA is TGTGCCAGCGCCCCCCTAGCGCTTGGTGAGCAGTACTTC. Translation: CASAPLALGEQYF.

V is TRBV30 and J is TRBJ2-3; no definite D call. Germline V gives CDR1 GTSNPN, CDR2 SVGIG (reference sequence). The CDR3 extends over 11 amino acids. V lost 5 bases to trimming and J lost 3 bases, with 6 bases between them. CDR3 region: CAWARTDTQYF. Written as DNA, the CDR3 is TGTGCCTGGGCCCGGACAGATACGCAGTATTTT.

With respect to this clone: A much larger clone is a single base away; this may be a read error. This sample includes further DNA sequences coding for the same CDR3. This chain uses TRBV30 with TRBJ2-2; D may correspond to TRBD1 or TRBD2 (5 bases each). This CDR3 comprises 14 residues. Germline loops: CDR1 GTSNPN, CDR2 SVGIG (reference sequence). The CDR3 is CAWSGHRFTGELFF. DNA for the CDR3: TGTGCCTGGTCTGGACACCGTTTCACCGGGGAGCTGTTCTTT.